The T cell receptor (beta chain) under discussion was sequenced for a study of graft-versus-host responses after intestinal transplantation. A word on this clone: Its matching antigen is unknown.

Using immunoSEQ multiplex PCR, the repertoire was profiled, and TCRdb retains in-frame clones only, with some absent. The table lists under 150,000 clones, approximately 95% of them singletons. V lost 4 bases, J lost 7 bases, and 15 bases lay in between. This CDR3 is 13 amino acids long. Germline loops: CDR1 SGHDT, CDR2 YYEEEE. The rearrangement uses TRBV5-6 and TRBJ2-7; TRBD1 is a possible D gene (6 bases). Source: unstimulated CD8+ T cells sorted from spleen or lymph node cells, taken before intestinal transplant. This TCR was recovered from a human donor who received an intestinal transplant. The CDR3 here is CASSPLGAREQYF. DNA for the CDR3: TGTGCCAGCAGCCCCCTGGGGGCGAGGGAGCAGTACTTC. Full variable domain (missing parts from reference TRBV5-6 and TRBJ2-7): DAGVTQSPTHLIKTRGQQVTLRCSPKSGHDTVSWYQQALGQGPQFIFQYYEEEERQRGNFPDRFSGHQFPNYSSELNVNALLLGDSALYLCASSPLGAREQYFGPGTRLTVT.